The present T cell receptor beta chain was sequenced within a study of T-cell memory formation after mild COVID-19. A 5'RACE reaction primed in the constant segment made cDNA libraries of TCR alpha and TCR beta, and these carried sample barcodes and UMIs. Via MiXCR, TCRdb re-called the 5' RACE reads, giving one row per CDR3 protein. Of 530,000 or so distinct CDR3 sequences listed, 15% to 20% are singletons. Study results and limitations: Pre-infection memory carried some responding clones, suggesting that cross-reactive memory joined. Clones which contracted sat mainly in CM and EM if CD4+, and in EMRA if CD8+.

This clonotype was picked up a small number of times. Antigen unknown. Germline V CDR1 and CDR2: KGHDR, SFDVKD. V dropped 1 base and J dropped 1; count of bases not matched to a gene: 5. CDR3 length equals 17 residues. The receptor was isolated from an adult woman who had mild COVID-19 (a few samples of this study predate the infection). Cell type and time point are not known. The sample was PBMCs or a T cell subset sorted from them (not recorded which). The chain links TRBV24-1 to TRBJ2-2, with TRBD2 matching 7 bases. The CDR3 DNA is TGTGCCACCAGTGATTTTGTTGGCGGGAGGAACACCGGGGAGCTGTTTTTT. Protein product: CATSDFVGGRNTGELFF.